This is a list of T cell receptor beta chains from one sample in a study of blood T cell repertoires in COVID-19. Using immunoSEQ multiplex PCR, the repertoire was profiled, and TCRdb retains in-frame clones only, with some absent. The sample yields about 68,000 clones, 65% to 90% seen once. The specimen sequenced was peripheral blood. Every receptor here comes from a man in his forties or fifties with acute or convalescent COVID-19. CDR3s include the opening cysteine and the closing phenylalanine or tryptophan. D genes are given only for firm matches. The size field is filled for only some rows; it gives once, few, many or a size class.

len	d_gene	v_gene	abundance	j_gene	CDR3nt	CDR3aa
11	NA	TRBV25-1	NA	TRBJ1-2	TGTGCCAGCAGTGAATTGAGTGTAATCACCTTC	CASSELSVITF
14	NA	TRBV2	once	TRBJ2-5	TGTGCCAGCACCCTGGAGGGGTTGGCAGAGACCCAGTACTTC	CASTLEGLAETQYF
16	TRBD2	TRBV11-3	NA	TRBJ2-3	TGTGCCAGCAGCTTAAATAGCGGGGGGTCTTCAGATACGCAGTATTTT	CASSLNSGGSSDTQYF
14	NA	TRBV6-5	NA	TRBJ2-7	TGTGCCAGCAGTTATGACGGCAGGGGCTACGAGCAGTACTTC	CASSYDGRGYEQYF
15	NA	TRBV15	NA	TRBJ1-5	TGTGCCACCAGCAGGGTAGGACAGACCAATCAGCCCCAGCATTTT	CATSRVGQTNQPQHF
15	NA	TRBV7-3	NA	TRBJ2-5	TGTGCCAGCAGCTTAAGGCCAGGGGTGGATGAGACCCAGTACTTC	CASSLRPGVDETQYF
13	TRBD1	TRBV6-5	NA	TRBJ1-5	TGTGCCAGCAGTCTGACAGGGGTGCAGCCCCAGCATTTT	CASSLTGVQPQHF
12	TRBD2	TRBV29-1	NA	TRBJ2-7	TGCAGCGTCGAGCGGGGGGCCTACGAGCAGTACTTC	CSVERGAYEQYF
15	TRBD1	TRBV30	NA	TRBJ2-5	TGTGCCTGGAGTCCTGGGACAGGGGAGGGGGAGACCCAGTACTTC	CAWSPGTGEGETQYF
15	NA	TRBV5-5	few	TRBJ1-1	TGTGCCAGCAGCCAAACGCCGGACACTTACACTGAAGCTTTCTTT	CASSQTPDTYTEAFF
13	NA	TRBV19	once	TRBJ2-5	TGTGCCAGTAGTATACAACTGGTGCAGACCCAGTACTTC	CASSIQLVQTQYF
14	NA	TRBV18	few	TRBJ1-4	TGTGCCAGCTCACCAACCACAACTAGTGAAAAACTGTTTTTT	CASSPTTTSEKLFF
15	TRBD1	TRBV6-1	few	TRBJ1-4	TGTGCCAGCAGTGAATCAGGGGGCGATTTTGAAAAACTGTTTTTT	CASSESGGDFEKLFF
16	TRBD2	TRBV6-1	NA	TRBJ2-5	TGTGCCAGCAGTGAACTCGATAGCGGGGGGCGAGAGACCCAGTACTTC	CASSELDSGGRETQYF
15	TRBD1	TRBV6-2/TRBV6-3	NA	TRBJ1-1	TGTGCCAGCAGTTACTTGGGACAGGGATACACTGAAGCTTTCTTT	CASSYLGQGYTEAFF
14	NA	TRBV18	NA	TRBJ2-1	TGTGCCAGCTCACCAGGGTACGGGAGTTCTGAGCAGTTCTTC	CASSPGYGSSEQFF
16	TRBD2	TRBV5-1	NA	TRBJ2-1	TGCGCCAGCAGCGTGACCGGGACTACATCCTACAATGAGCAGTTCTTC	CASSVTGTTSYNEQFF
14	TRBD1	TRBV10-3	NA	TRBJ2-7	TGTGCCATCAGTGACAGGGACAGGGCGAACGAGCAGTACTTC	CAISDRDRANEQYF
14	TRBD2	TRBV5-4	NA	TRBJ2-2	TGTGCCAGCAGCAACCCCGGGACTACAGGGGAGCTGTTTTTT	CASSNPGTTGELFF
14	NA	TRBV7-2	NA	TRBJ1-2	TGTGCCAGCTCCCTAAATAGGGGGAACTATGGCTACACCTTC	CASSLNRGNYGYTF
14	TRBD1	TRBV6-5	once	TRBJ2-2	TGTGCCAGCAGTTACGGACAGGGTCCCGGGGAGCTGTTTTTT	CASSYGQGPGELFF
14	NA	TRBV6-5	NA	TRBJ1-5	TGTGCCAGCAGTAGACAGCCCCAGGATCAGCCCCAGCATTTT	CASSRQPQDQPQHF
14	TRBD1	TRBV2	few	TRBJ1-5	TGTGCCAGCAGCGGGACAGGGTTGGGTCAGCCCCAGCATTTT	CASSGTGLGQPQHF
12	NA	TRBV12-3/TRBV12-4	NA	TRBJ2-3	TGTGCCAGCTGGACTACTACAGATACGCAGTATTTT	CASWTTTDTQYF
14	TRBD1	TRBV27	once	TRBJ2-7	TGTGCCAGCAGTCCCGGGACAGATATCAACGAGCAGTACTTC	CASSPGTDINEQYF
16	TRBD1	TRBV4-1	NA	TRBJ2-5	TGCGCCAGCAGCCAAGAGGACAGGGGATACCAAGAGACCCAGTACTTC	CASSQEDRGYQETQYF
14	NA	TRBV20-1	NA	TRBJ2-7	TGCAGTGCTAGTTGGGGGGATATCTCCTACGAGCAGTACTTC	CSASWGDISYEQYF
17	NA	TRBV4-1	NA	TRBJ1-3	TGCGCCAGCAGCCAAGATCCAAGTCTGAGCTCTGGAAACACCATATATTTT	CASSQDPSLSSGNTIYF
21	TRBD1	TRBV7-8	NA	TRBJ2-3	TGTGCCAGCAGCTTAAGAAAAGTGATAGTAAGACAGGGTTGGGGCACAGATACGCAGTATTTT	CASSLRKVIVRQGWGTDTQYF
14	TRBD1	TRBV5-1	few	TRBJ1-2	TGCGCCAGCAGCTTGAACTCAGGGGGCGAGGGCTACACCTTC	CASSLNSGGEGYTF
17	TRBD1	TRBV3-1/TRBV3-2	few	TRBJ1-3	TGTGCCAGCAGCCAAACCCCCTATGGACAGGAGGGGGACACCATATATTTT	CASSQTPYGQEGDTIYF
16	NA	TRBV5-1	NA	TRBJ2-5	TGCGCCAGCAGCCTCCTAGCTGAGGCTCCGCAAGAGACCCAGTACTTC	CASSLLAEAPQETQYF
13	NA	TRBV5-1	few	TRBJ2-5	TGCGCCAGCAGCTTGGCCGCAGAAGAGACCCAGTACTTC	CASSLAAEETQYF
15	TRBD1	TRBV30	once	TRBJ1-2	TGTGCCTGGTCCCTCCGCGGTACAGGGGTGAATGGCTACACCTTC	CAWSLRGTGVNGYTF
14	TRBD1	TRBV28	NA	TRBJ2-3	TGTGCCAGCACCCTTACAGGGGGGACAGATACGCAGTATTTT	CASTLTGGTDTQYF
14	NA	TRBV7-8	NA	TRBJ2-5	TGTGCCAGCAGCTCCCCGGGTACGGTAGAGACCCAGTACTTC	CASSSPGTVETQYF
13	TRBD1	TRBV7-8	few	TRBJ1-2	TGTGCCAGCAGCACGGGACAGATCTATGGCTACACCTTC	CASSTGQIYGYTF
13	NA	TRBV27	NA	TRBJ1-4	TGTGCCAGCAGTTTCAGGCAGAATGAAAAACTGTTTTTT	CASSFRQNEKLFF
13	NA	TRBV13	few	TRBJ2-4	TGTGCCAGCAGCTTACCCCCGGGAAACATTCAGTACTTC	CASSLPPGNIQYF
14	NA	TRBV28	NA	TRBJ1-4	TGTGCCAGCAGGGCCGAGGGTAGTGGAGAAAAACTGTTTTTT	CASRAEGSGEKLFF
14	TRBD1	TRBV5-5	NA	TRBJ1-3	TGTGCCAGCAGCACCGACAGGGCTGGAAACACCATATATTTT	CASSTDRAGNTIYF
18	TRBD2	TRBV5-4	NA	TRBJ2-1	TGTGCCAGCAGCTGGGCTAGCGGGGGGGCCTGGTCCTACAATGAGCAGTTCTTC	CASSWASGGAWSYNEQFF
13	NA	TRBV7-3	NA	TRBJ2-5	TGTGCCAGCAGCTTAATCAGGGGTCAGACCCAGTACTTC	CASSLIRGQTQYF
14	NA	TRBV28	NA	TRBJ1-6	TGTGCCAGCAGGGGACATCGGAATAATTCACCCCTCCACTTT	CASRGHRNNSPLHF
15	NA	TRBV30	NA	TRBJ2-3	TGTGCCTGGAGTAAGGGGCCGTATAGCACAGATACGCAGTATTTT	CAWSKGPYSTDTQYF
13	NA	TRBV19	NA	TRBJ1-2	TGTGCCAGTAGTGACTTAACGAGGGGGGGCTACACCTTC	CASSDLTRGGYTF
13	TRBD1	TRBV5-1	once	TRBJ2-7	TGCGCCAGCAGCAAGACAGGGGGTCACGAGCAGTACTTC	CASSKTGGHEQYF
12	NA	TRBV19	NA	TRBJ1-2	TGTGCCAGTTCGGGTTTTAACTATGGCTACACCTTC	CASSGFNYGYTF
16	TRBD1	TRBV2	NA	TRBJ1-1	TGTGCCACCCAAAGACAGGGGGGGACAATGAACACTGAAGCTTTCTTT	CATQRQGGTMNTEAFF
14	NA	TRBV6-5	few	TRBJ2-3	TGTGCCAGCAGGGCTAGCTTGGGCACAGATACGCAGTATTTT	CASRASLGTDTQYF
16	NA	TRBV7-2	NA	TRBJ1-2	TGTGCCAGCAGCTTATTCGGGACTTGGCTTTCCTATGGCTACACCTTC	CASSLFGTWLSYGYTF
13	NA	TRBV11-2	NA	TRBJ1-1	TGTGCCAGCAGCCCGGACATGAACACTGAAGCTTTCTTT	CASSPDMNTEAFF
14	TRBD1	TRBV2	NA	TRBJ2-5	TGTGCCGGGGAACCGGGACAGATGGGAGAGACCCAGTACTTC	CAGEPGQMGETQYF
15	TRBD2	TRBV5-4	few	TRBJ2-1	TGTGCCAGCAGCTACGGACTAGCGGGGGGGGCGCAGCAGTTCTTC	CASSYGLAGGAQQFF
16	NA	TRBV7-9	NA	TRBJ2-3	TGTGCCAGCAGCTTAGATCTTACTGGGCTATCAGATACGCAGTATTTT	CASSLDLTGLSDTQYF
15	TRBD1	TRBV12-5	NA	TRBJ2-7	TGTGCTAGTGGTTTGGTACGGACAGGGGGCTACGAGCAGTACTTC	CASGLVRTGGYEQYF